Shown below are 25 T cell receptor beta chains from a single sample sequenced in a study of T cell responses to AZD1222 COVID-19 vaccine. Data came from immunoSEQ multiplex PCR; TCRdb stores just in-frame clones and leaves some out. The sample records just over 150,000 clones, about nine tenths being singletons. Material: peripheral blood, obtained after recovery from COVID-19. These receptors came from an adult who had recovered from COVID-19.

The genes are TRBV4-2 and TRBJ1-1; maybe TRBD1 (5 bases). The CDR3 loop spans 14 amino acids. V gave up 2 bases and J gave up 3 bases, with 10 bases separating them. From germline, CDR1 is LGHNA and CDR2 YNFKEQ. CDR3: CASSQTGTYTEAFF. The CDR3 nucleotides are TGTGCCAGCAGCCAAACCGGGACCTACACTGAAGCTTTCTTT.

The CDR3 is CASSQYDDGGNQPQHF. CDR3 nucleotide sequence: TGCGCCAGCAGCCAATACGACGACGGAGGCAATCAGCCCCAGCATTTT. The gene calls are TRBV4-1 and TRBJ1-5; D is uncertain. Trimming left V 2 bases short and J 2 bases short, with 13 bases between. Germline loops: CDR1 MGHRA, CDR2 YSYEKL. This CDR3 comprises 16 residues.

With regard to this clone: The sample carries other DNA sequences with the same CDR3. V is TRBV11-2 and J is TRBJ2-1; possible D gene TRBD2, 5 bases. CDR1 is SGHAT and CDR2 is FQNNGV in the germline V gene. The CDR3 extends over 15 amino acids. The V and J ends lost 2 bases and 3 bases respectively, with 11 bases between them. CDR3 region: CASSLSGSSYNEQFF. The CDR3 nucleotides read TGTGCCAGCAGCTTATCGGGGTCCAGCTACAATGAGCAGTTCTTC. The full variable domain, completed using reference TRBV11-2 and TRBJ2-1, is EAGVAQSPRYKIIEKRQSVAFWCNPISGHATLYWYQQILGQGPKLLIQFQNNGVVDDSQLPKDRFSAERLKGVDSTLKIQPAKLEDSAVYLCASSLSGSSYNEQFFGPGTRLTVL.

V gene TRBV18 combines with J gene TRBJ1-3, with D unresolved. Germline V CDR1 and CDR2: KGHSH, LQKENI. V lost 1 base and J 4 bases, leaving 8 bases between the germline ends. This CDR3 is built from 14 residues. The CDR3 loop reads CASSPRRGGNTIYF. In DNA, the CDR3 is TGTGCCAGCTCACCACGCCGCGGAGGAAACACCATATATTTT.

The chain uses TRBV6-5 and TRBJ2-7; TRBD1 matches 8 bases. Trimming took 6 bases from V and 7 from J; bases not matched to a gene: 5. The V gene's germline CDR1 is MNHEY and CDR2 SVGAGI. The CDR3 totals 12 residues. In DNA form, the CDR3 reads TGTGCCAGCAGCAGACAGGGGAGGGAGCAGTACTTC. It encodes CASSRQGREQYF.

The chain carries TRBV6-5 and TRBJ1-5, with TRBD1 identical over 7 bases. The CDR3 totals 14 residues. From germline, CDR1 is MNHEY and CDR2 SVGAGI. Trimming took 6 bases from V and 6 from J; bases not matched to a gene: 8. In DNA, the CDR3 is TGTGCCAGCAGAGATGAAACAGGGGCTCAGCCCCAGCATTTT. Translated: CASRDETGAQPQHF.

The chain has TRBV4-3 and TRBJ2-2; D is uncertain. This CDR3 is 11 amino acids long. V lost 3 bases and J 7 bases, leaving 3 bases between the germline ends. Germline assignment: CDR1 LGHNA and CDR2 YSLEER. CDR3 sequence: CASSQNGELFF. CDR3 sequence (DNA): TGCGCCAGCAGCCAGAACGGGGAGCTGTTTTTT.

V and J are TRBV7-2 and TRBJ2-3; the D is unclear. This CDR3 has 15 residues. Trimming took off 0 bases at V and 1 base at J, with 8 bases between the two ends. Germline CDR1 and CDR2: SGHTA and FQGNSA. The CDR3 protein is CASSLAWGGTDTQYF. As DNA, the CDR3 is TGTGCCAGCAGCTTAGCGTGGGGTGGCACAGATACGCAGTATTTT.

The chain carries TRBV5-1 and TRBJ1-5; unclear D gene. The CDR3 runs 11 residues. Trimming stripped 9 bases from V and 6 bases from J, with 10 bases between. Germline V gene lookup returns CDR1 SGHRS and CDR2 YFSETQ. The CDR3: CATRWGQPQHF. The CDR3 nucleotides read TGCGCCACCCGGTGGGGTCAGCCCCAGCATTTT.

The CDR3 nucleotides read TGTGCCAGCAGCTTAGGGCAAAACTACGAGCAGTACTTC. It translates to CASSLGQNYEQYF. The chain carries TRBV7-8 and TRBJ2-7, with D unclear. CDR1 is SGHVS and CDR2 is FQNEAQ in the germline V gene. Trimming stripped 1 base from V and 3 bases from J, with 7 bases between. This CDR3 comprises 13 residues.

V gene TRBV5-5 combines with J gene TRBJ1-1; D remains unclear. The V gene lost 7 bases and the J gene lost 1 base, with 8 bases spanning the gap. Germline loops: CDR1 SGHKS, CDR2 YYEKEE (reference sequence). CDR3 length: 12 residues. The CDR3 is CASFLQNTEAFF. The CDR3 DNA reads TGTGCCAGCTTTTTACAGAACACTGAAGCTTTCTTT.

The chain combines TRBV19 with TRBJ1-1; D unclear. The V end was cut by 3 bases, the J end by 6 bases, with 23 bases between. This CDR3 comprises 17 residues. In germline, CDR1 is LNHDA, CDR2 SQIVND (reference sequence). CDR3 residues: CASSIQGPDGGWAEAFF. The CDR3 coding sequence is TGTGCCAGTAGTATCCAAGGACCGGACGGCGGATGGGCTGAAGCTTTCTTT. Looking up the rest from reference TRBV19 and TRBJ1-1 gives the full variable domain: DGGITQSPKYLFRKEGQNVTLSCEQNLNHDAMYWYRQDPGQGLRLIYYSQIVNDFQKGDIAEGYSVSREKKESFPLTVTSAQKNPTAFYLCASSIQGPDGGWAEAFFGQGTRLTVV.

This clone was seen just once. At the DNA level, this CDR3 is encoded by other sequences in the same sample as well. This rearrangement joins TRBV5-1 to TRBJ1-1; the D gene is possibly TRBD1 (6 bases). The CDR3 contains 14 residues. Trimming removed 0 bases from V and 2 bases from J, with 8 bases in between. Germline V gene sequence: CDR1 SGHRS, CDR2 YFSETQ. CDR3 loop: CASSLGTVNTEAFF. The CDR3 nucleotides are TGCGCCAGCAGCTTGGGGACAGTTAACACTGAAGCTTTCTTT.

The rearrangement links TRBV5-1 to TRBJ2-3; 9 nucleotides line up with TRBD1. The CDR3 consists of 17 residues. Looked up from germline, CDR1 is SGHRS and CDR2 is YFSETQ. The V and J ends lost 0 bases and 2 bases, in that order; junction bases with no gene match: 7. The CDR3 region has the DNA TGCGCCAGCAGCTTGGCCCTACAGGGGGCTAACACAGATACGCAGTATTTT. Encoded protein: CASSLALQGANTDTQYF.

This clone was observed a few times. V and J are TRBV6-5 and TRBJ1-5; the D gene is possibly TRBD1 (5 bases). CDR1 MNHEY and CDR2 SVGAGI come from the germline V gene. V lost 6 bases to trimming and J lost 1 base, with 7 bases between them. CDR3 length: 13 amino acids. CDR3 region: CASRGDSNQPQHF. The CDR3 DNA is TGTGCCAGCAGGGGGGACAGCAATCAGCCCCAGCATTTT.

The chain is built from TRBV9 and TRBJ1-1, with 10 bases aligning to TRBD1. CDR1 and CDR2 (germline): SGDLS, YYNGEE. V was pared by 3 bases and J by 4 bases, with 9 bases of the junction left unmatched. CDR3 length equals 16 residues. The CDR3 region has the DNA TGTGCCAGCAGCGCCCATGTGGGACAGGGGTCCACTGAAGCTTTCTTT. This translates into CASSAHVGQGSTEAFF.

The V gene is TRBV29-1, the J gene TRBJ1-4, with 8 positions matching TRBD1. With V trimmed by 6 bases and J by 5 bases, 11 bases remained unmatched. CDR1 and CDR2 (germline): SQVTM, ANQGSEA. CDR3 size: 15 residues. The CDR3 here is CSVPARGQGNEKLFF. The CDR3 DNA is TGCAGCGTCCCCGCCCGCGGACAGGGCAATGAAAAACTGTTTTTT.

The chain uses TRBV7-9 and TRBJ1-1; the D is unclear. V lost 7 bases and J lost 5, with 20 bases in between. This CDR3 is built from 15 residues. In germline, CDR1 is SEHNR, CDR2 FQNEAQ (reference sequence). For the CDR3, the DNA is TGTGCCAGCACCATCTACGTGGCTTTCAGTACTGAAGCTTTCTTT. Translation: CASTIYVAFSTEAFF.

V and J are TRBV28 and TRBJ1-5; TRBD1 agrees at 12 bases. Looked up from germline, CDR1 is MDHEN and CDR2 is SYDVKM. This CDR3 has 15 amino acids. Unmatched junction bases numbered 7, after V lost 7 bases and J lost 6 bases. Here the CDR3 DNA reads TGTGCCAGCACCCCGGGACAGGGGGCACTTCAGCCCCAGCATTTT. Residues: CASTPGQGALQPQHF.

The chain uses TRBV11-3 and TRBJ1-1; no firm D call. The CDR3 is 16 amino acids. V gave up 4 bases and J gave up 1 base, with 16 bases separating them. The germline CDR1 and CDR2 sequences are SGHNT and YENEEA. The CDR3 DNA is TGTGCCAGCAGCTCCTCCAAGGGAGACCGGAACACTGAAGCTTTCTTT. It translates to CASSSSKGDRNTEAFF.

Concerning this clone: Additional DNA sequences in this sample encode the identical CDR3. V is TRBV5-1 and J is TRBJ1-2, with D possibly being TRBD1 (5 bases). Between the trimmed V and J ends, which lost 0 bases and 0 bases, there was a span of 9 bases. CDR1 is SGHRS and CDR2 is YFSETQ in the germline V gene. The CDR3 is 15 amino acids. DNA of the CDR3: TGCGCCAGCAGCTTGGGCGGGGCGGCTAACTATGGCTACACCTTC. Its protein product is CASSLGGAANYGYTF.

The CDR3 nucleotides read TGTGCCAGTAGTATAGTCGGCTATAACGAGCAGTACTTC. Its protein product is CASSIVGYNEQYF. The chain employs TRBV19 and TRBJ2-7; D is unresolved. The V gene's germline CDR1 is LNHDA and CDR2 SQIVND (reference sequence). This CDR3 has 13 residues. Trimming shortened V by 1 base and J by 5 bases, and 9 bases separated the two germline ends.

CDR3 region: CASTPGQGAYEQYF. CDR3 bases: TGCGCCAGCACCCCGGGACAGGGGGCATACGAGCAGTACTTC. V and J are TRBV5-1 and TRBJ2-7; 12 positions agree with TRBD1. This CDR3 is 14 amino acids long. Germline lookup yields CDR1 SGHRS and CDR2 YFSETQ. V shed 6 bases and J 4 bases; nucleotides not matched to a gene: 5.

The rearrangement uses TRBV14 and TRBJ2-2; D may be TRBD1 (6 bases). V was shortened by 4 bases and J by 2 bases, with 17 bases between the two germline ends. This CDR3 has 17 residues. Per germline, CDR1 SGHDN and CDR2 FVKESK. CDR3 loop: CASSLTLRGINTGELFF. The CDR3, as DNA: TGTGCCAGCAGCCTAACTCTCAGGGGAATCAACACCGGGGAGCTGTTTTTT.

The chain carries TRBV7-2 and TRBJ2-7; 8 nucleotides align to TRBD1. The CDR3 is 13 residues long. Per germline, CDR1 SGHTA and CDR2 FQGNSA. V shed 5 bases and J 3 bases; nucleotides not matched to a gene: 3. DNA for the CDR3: TGTGCCAGCAGCCAGGGGGCTGTCTACGAGCAGTACTTC. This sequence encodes CASSQGAVYEQYF.